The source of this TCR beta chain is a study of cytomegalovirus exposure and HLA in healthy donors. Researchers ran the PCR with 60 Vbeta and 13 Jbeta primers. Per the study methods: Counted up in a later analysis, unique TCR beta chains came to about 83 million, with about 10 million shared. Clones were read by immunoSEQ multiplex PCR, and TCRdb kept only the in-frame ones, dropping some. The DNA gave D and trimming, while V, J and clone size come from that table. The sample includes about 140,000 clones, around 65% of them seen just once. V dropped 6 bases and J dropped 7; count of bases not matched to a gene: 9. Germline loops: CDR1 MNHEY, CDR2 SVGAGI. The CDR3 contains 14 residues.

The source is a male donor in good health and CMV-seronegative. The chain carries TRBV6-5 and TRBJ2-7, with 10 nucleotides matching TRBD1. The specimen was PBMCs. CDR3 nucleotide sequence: TGTGCCAGCAGCCGGGACAGGGGTCTTCGGGAGCAGTACTTC. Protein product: CASSRDRGLREQYF.